One and the same sample provided the 5 T cell receptor beta chains below, sequenced in a study of T cells in Graves' hyperthyroidism and ophthalmopathy. TCR beta CDR3 regions were amplified from RNA transcripts. First-round RT-PCR with HTBI primers amplified the TCR CDR3 region. From the multiplex PCR reads, TCRdb called clonotypes with MiXCR, one entry per CDR3 protein. This table holds more than 500,000 distinct CDR3 sequences, roughly 45% found once. Input material: peripheral blood or thyroid tissue (not recorded which). These receptors were taken from an adult woman with Graves' disease, either hyperthyroidism or ophthalmopathy (not recorded which).

This clonotype was seen only once. The J gene is TRBJ2-5, the V gene TRBV5-4; D may be TRBD1 (5 bases). V lost 1 base to trimming and J lost 11 bases, with 21 bases between them. This CDR3 region has 15 residues. Germline lookup yields CDR1 SGHNT and CDR2 YYREEE (reference sequence). CDR3 region: CASSLTGGVADTQYF. For the CDR3, the DNA is TGTGCCAGCAGCTTGACAGGTGGGGTCGCAGATACGCAGTACTTC.

This clonotype occurred many times. The chain couples TRBV7-9 to TRBJ2-7; D is unresolved. CDR1 is SEHNR and CDR2 is FQNEAQ in the germline V gene (reference sequence). V was shortened by 3 bases and J by 3 bases, with 12 bases between the two germline ends. The CDR3 totals 14 residues. This chain's CDR3 is CASSLDGPFYEQYF. DNA for the CDR3: TGTGCCAGCAGCTTGGACGGGCCCTTCTACGAGCAGTACTTC.

The chain uses TRBV10-2 and TRBJ1-2; no firm D call. V lost 4 bases and J lost 0, with 9 bases in between. Germline CDR1 reads WSHSY; CDR2 reads SAAADI. This CDR3 comprises 14 residues. DNA of the CDR3: TGCGCCAGCAGTGTCGCTCGGACTAACTATGGCTACACCTTC. Its translation is CASSVARTNYGYTF.

Points on this clonotype: Just one base apart from a much larger clone, this may be a read error. The chain employs TRBV29-1 and TRBJ1-1, with TRBD1 identical over 9 bases. The CDR3 contains 14 residues. Germline loops: CDR1 SQVTM, CDR2 ANQGSEA. Losses at the gene ends were 4 bases for V and 1 base for J; bases not matched to a gene: 4. As DNA, the CDR3 is TGCAGCGTTGTCGACAGGGGGGCGAACACTGAAGCTTTCTTT. Translating it yields CSVVDRGANTEAFF. Full variable domain (remainder filled in from reference TRBV29-1 and TRBJ1-1): SAVISQKPSRDICQRGTSLTIQCQVDSQVTMMFWYRQQPGQSLTLIATANQGSEATYESGFVIDKFPISRPNLTFSTLTVSNMSPEDSSIYLCSVVDRGANTEAFFGQGTRLTVV.

J is TRBJ2-6 and V is TRBV29-1, with D possibly matching TRBD1 (5 bases). Germline V gives CDR1 SQVTM, CDR2 ANQGSEA. The CDR3 has 18 amino acids. V lost 1 base and J 0 bases, leaving 16 bases between the germline ends. The CDR3 region is CSVEGGELDSSGANVLTF. The DNA for the CDR3 is TGCAGCGTTGAAGGAGGTGAGCTAGACAGCTCTGGGGCCAACGTCCTGACTTTC.